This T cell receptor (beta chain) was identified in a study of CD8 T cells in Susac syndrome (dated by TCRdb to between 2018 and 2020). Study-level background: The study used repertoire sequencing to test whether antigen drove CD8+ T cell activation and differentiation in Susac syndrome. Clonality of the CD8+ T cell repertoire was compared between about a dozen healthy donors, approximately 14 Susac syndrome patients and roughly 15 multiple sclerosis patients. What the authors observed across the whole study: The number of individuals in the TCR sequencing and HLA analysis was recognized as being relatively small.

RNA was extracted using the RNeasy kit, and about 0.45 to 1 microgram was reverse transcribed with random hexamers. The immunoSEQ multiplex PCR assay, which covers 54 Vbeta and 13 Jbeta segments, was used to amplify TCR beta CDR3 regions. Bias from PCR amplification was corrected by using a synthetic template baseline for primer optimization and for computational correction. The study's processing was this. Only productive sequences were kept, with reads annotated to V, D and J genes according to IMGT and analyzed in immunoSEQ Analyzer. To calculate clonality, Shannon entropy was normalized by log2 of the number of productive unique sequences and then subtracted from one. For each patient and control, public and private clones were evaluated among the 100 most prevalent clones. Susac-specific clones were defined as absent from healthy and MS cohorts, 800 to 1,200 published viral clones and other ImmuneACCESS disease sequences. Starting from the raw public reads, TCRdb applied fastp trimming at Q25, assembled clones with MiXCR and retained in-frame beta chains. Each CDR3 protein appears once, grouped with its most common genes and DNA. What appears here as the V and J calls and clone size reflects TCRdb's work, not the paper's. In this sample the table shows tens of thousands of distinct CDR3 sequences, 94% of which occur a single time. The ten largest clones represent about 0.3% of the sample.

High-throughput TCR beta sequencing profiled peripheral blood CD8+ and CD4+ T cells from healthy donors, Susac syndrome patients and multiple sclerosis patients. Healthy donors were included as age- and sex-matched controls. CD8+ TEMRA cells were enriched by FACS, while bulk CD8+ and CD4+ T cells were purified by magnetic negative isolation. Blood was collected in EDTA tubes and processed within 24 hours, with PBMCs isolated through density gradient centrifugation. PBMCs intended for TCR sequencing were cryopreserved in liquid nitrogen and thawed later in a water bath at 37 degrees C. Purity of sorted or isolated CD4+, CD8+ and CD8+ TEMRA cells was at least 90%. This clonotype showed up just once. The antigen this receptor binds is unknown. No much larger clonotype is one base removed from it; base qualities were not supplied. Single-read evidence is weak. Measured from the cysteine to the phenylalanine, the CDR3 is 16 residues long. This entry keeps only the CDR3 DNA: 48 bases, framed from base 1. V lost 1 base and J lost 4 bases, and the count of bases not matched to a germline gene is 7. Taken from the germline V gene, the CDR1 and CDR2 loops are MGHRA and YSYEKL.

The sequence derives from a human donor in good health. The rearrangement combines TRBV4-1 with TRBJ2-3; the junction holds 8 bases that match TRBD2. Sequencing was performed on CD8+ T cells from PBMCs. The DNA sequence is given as TGCGCCAGCAGCCAAGTCGATAGCGGGAAGGCAGATACGCAGTATTTT. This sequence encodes CASSQVDSGKADTQYF.